Listed here are 20 T cell receptor beta chains from one sample, sequenced in a study of regulatory T cells in long-lasting Graves disease. Time point here: persistent/refractory GD, antithyroid drugs over 5 years with positive TRAb. Preparation of the TCR library used RNA extracted from PBMCs. CDR3-region Arm-PCR and iRepertoire HTBI primers produced the TCR beta libraries. TCRdb re-derived calls from the multiplex PCR reads in MiXCR, one entry per CDR3 protein. The table lists fewer than 450,000 distinct CDR3 sequences, around 20% of them singletons. Here the sequenced sample was peripheral blood mononuclear cells (PBMCs), taken when the disease was refractory, from a patient treated with antithyroid drugs. The receptors come from a female donor with Graves disease.

This clonotype was counted ten times or more. The chain employs TRBV28 and TRBJ2-7; TRBD2 is a possible D gene (5 bases). There are 13 residues in the CDR3. V was pared by 6 bases and J by 5 bases, with 14 bases between. Per germline, CDR1 MDHEN and CDR2 SYDVKM. CDR3 loop: CASRGVPFDEQYF. The CDR3 DNA follows: TGTGCCAGCAGGGGAGTCCCGTTTGACGAGCAGTACTTC. Full variable domain (rest looked up from reference TRBV28 and TRBJ2-7): DVKVTQSSRYLVKRTGEKVFLECVQDMDHENMFWYRQDPGLGLRLIYFSYDVKMKEKGDIPEGYSVSREKKERFSLILESASTNQTSMYLCASRGVPFDEQYFGPGTRLTVT.

This clonotype was counted at least ten times. The chain's CDR3 is CASTHATGTMTANEKLFF. As DNA, the CDR3 is TGTGCCAGCACCCACGCGACAGGCACAATGACAGCTAATGAAAAACTGTTTTTT. The chain carries TRBV12-3 or TRBV12-4 and TRBJ1-4; tentative D call: TRBD1 (6 bases). This CDR3 has 18 amino acids. Trimming removed 7 bases at V and 3 bases at J, with 24 bases between.

The chain carries TRBV7-8 and TRBJ2-7; 8 bases are a match to TRBD2. Germline CDR1 reads SGHVS; CDR2 reads FQNEAQ. CDR3 length: 15 amino acids. Trimming took 2 bases from V and 2 from J; bases not matched to a gene: 5. CDR3: CASSLSLAGTYEQYF. CDR3 DNA: TGTGCCAGCAGCTTATCGCTAGCGGGTACCTACGAGCAGTACTTC.

V and J are TRBV19 and TRBJ1-6, with 7 positions matching TRBD1. The CDR3 consists of 15 residues. The germline V gene encodes CDR1 LNHDA and CDR2 SQIVND (reference sequence). V dropped 4 bases and J dropped 7; count of bases not matched to a gene: 7. DNA of the CDR3: TGTGCCAGTAGTACCTCGACAGGGAGCAATTCACCCCTCCACTTT. It translates to CASSTSTGSNSPLHF.

This clonotype was counted ten times or more. This rearrangement joins TRBV2 to TRBJ2-7; D gene ambiguous. Germline-derived CDR1 and CDR2 are SNHLY and FYNNEI. CDR3 length: 14 amino acids. V was clipped by 6 bases and J by 0 bases, with 12 bases between them. The CDR3 DNA sequence: TGTGCCAGCAGAAAGACACTAAGCTCCTACGAGCAGTACTTC. Translated, it gives CASRKTLSSYEQYF.

This clonotype was recorded at least ten times. The CDR3 loop is CASSFMETQYF. In DNA form, the CDR3 reads TGTGCCAGCAGCTTTATGGAGACCCAGTACTTC. The rearrangement uses TRBV28 and TRBJ2-5, with D unresolved. V dropped 6 bases and J dropped 5 bases, with 7 bases sitting between them. This CDR3 comprises 11 residues. CDR1 is MDHEN and CDR2 is SYDVKM in the germline V gene.

J is TRBJ2-2 and V is TRBV28, with D tentatively TRBD1 (6 bases). The CDR3 covers 16 residues. Germline CDR1 reads MDHEN; CDR2 reads SYDVKM. V was trimmed by 1 base and J by 2 bases, leaving 11 bases between them. This CDR3 reads CASSLYSGANTGELFF. CDR3 nucleotides: TGTGCCAGCAGTTTATATTCAGGGGCAAACACCGGGGAGCTGTTTTTT.

This sequence joins TRBV6-2 or TRBV6-3 and TRBJ2-1, with 7 bases that match TRBD2. The CDR3 loop spans 17 amino acids. The trim removed 0 bases at V and 0 bases at J, leaving 5 bases unmatched. Germline values: CDR1 MNHEY, CDR2 SVGEGT. CDR3 DNA sequence: TGTGCCAGCAGTTACTCTGAGCGGGACGACTCCTACAATGAGCAGTTCTTC. Amino acids: CASSYSERDDSYNEQFF.

The chain has TRBV6-2 or TRBV6-3 and TRBJ2-7; 8 bases match TRBD1. The germline V gene encodes CDR1 MNHEY and CDR2 SVGEGT. This CDR3 comprises 16 residues. J was trimmed by 4 bases and V by 0 bases; bases with no gene match: 8. The CDR3 protein is CASSYSLSTGEYEQYF. CDR3 bases: TGTGCCAGCAGTTACTCGCTCTCGACAGGGGAATACGAGCAGTACTTC.

V is TRBV6-2 or TRBV6-3 and J is TRBJ1-1; tentatively, D is TRBD1 (5 bases). The V end was cut by 7 bases, the J end by 1 base, with 13 bases between. Germline lookup yields CDR1 MNHEY and CDR2 SVGEGT. The CDR3 extends over 14 amino acids. The CDR3 loop reads CASTPGRQNTEAFF. The CDR3 nucleotides read TGTGCCAGCACTCCGGGACGCCAGAACACTGAAGCTTTCTTT.

This clonotype was found many times. This chain links TRBV7-2 with TRBJ1-4; no definite D call. V was shortened by 5 bases and J by 10 bases, with 8 bases between the two germline ends. The CDR3 is made up of 11 amino acids. Per germline, CDR1 SGHTA and CDR2 FQGNSA. The chain's CDR3 is CASSEKGKLFF. The CDR3 DNA sequence: TGTGCCAGCAGCGAAAAAGGAAAACTGTTTTTT.

The rearrangement links TRBV9 to TRBJ1-5; D is uncertain. Germline V CDR1 and CDR2: SGDLS, YYNGEE. This CDR3 is built from 15 residues. Trimming pared 0 bases from V and 0 bases from J, leaving 7 bases between. The CDR3 nucleotides are TGTGCCAGCAGCGTAGGGGAATATAGCAATCAGCCCCAGCATTTT. This sequence encodes CASSVGEYSNQPQHF.

V gene TRBV4-1 combines with J gene TRBJ2-4; a weak D match, TRBD1 (6 bases). The germline V gene has CDR1 MGHRA and CDR2 YSYEKL. Trimming removed 3 bases from V and 0 bases from J, with 15 bases in between. The CDR3 contains 17 residues. The CDR3 is CASSHPDRRLAKNIQYF. The CDR3 DNA is TGCGCCAGCAGCCACCCCGACAGGAGGCTAGCCAAAAACATTCAGTACTTC.

At least ten counts were recorded for this clonotype. The rearrangement joins TRBV24-1 to TRBJ2-2; D remains unclear. CDR3 length equals 14 residues. Trimming left V 6 bases short and J 0 bases short, with 7 bases between. The germline V gene encodes CDR1 KGHDR and CDR2 SFDVKD. The CDR3 reads CATSQRSNTGELFF. The CDR3 DNA reads TGTGCCACCAGTCAGCGTTCGAACACCGGGGAGCTGTTTTTT.

This chain links TRBV11-3 with TRBJ2-2; either TRBD1 or TRBD2 may fit D (5 bases each). V lost 5 bases and J lost 8, with 15 bases in between. This CDR3 spans 14 amino acids. From germline, CDR1 is SGHNT and CDR2 YENEEA. The CDR3 is CASSRSGAPGELFF. CDR3 nucleotides: TGTGCCAGCAGCCGGTCCGGGGCTCCAGGGGAGCTGTTTTTT. Full variable domain (missing parts from reference TRBV11-3 and TRBJ2-2): EAGVVQSPRYKIIEKKQPVAFWCNPISGHNTLYWYLQNLGQGPELLIRYENEEAVDDSQLPKDRFSAERLKGVDSTLKIQPAELGDSAVYLCASSRSGAPGELFFGEGSRLTVL.

The J gene is TRBJ2-5, the V gene TRBV4-3, with D perhaps matching TRBD2 (6 bases). V was shortened by 0 bases and J by 1 base, with 9 bases between the two germline ends. CDR3 size: 15 residues. Germline V gives CDR1 LGHNA, CDR2 YSLEER. For the CDR3, the DNA is TGCGCCAGCAGCCAAGATAGGACTACCCAAGAGACCCAGTACTTC. Translated: CASSQDRTTQETQYF.

The chain employs TRBV29-1 and TRBJ2-5; the D is unclear. Trimming left V 8 bases short and J 4 bases short, with 17 bases between. This CDR3 contains 13 residues. The germline CDR1 and CDR2 sequences are SQVTM and ANQGSEA. This CDR3 reads CSTRNTRTETQYF. For the CDR3, the DNA is TGCAGCACCCGAAACACACGGACAGAGACCCAGTACTTC.

The CDR3 DNA reads as TGCGCCAGCAGCTCACAGGGGGCAATCGCTGGAGCTTTCTTT. Protein product: CASSSQGAIAGAFF. The gene calls are TRBV5-1 and TRBJ1-1; the match to TRBD1 covers 9 bases. J lost 10 bases, V lost 3 bases, and 10 bases had no gene match. CDR1 is SGHRS, CDR2 YFSETQ, per germline. The CDR3 runs 14 residues.

J is TRBJ2-4 and V is TRBV5-5, with no clear D. The CDR3 loop spans 14 amino acids. The V and J ends lost 0 bases and 0 bases respectively, with 4 bases between them. CDR1 and CDR2 (germline): SGHKS, YYEKEE (reference sequence). CDR3 protein: CASSLGRAKNIQYF. The CDR3 DNA reads TGTGCCAGCAGCTTGGGACGAGCCAAAAACATTCAGTACTTC.

The genes are TRBV27 and TRBJ1-5; TRBD1 is a possible D gene (6 bases). Looked up from germline, CDR1 is MNHEY and CDR2 is SMNVEV (reference sequence). Trimming left V 4 bases short and J 4 bases short, with 14 bases between. The CDR3 runs 15 residues. The CDR3 region is CASSSSGDRNQPQHF. As DNA, the CDR3 is TGTGCCAGCAGTTCTTCAGGGGATAGAAATCAGCCCCAGCATTTT.